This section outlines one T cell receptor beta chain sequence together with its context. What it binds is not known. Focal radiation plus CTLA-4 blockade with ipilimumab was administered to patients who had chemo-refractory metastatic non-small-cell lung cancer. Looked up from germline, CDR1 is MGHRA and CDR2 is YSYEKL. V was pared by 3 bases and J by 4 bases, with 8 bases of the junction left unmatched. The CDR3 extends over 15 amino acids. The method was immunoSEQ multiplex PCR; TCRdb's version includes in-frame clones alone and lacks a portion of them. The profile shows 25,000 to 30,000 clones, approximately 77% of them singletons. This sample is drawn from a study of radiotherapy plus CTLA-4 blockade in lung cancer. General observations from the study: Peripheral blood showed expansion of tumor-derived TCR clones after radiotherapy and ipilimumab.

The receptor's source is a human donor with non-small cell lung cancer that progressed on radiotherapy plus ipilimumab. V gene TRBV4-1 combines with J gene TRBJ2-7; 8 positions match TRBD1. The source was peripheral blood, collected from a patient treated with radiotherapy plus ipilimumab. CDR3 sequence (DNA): TGCGCCAGCAGCCATCCGGGACAGGCCGCTTACGAGCAGTACTTC. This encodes CASSHPGQAAYEQYF.